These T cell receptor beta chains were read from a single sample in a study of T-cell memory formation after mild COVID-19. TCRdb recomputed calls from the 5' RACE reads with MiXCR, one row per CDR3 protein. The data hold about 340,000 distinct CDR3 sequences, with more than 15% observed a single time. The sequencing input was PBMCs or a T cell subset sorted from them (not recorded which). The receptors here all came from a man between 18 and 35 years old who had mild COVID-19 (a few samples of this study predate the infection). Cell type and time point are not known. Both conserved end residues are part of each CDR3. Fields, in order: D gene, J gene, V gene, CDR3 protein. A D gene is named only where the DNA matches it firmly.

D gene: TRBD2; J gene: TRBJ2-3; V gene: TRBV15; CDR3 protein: CATASGGAVADTQYF
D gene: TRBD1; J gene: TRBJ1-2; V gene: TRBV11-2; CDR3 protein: CASSLGTGGYGYTF
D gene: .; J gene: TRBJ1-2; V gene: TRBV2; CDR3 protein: CASSLTFIRQRDGYTF
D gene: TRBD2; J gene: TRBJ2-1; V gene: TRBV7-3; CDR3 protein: CASSLNTGGLGEQFF
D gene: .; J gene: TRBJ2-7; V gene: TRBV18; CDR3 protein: CASSSTQGNEQYF
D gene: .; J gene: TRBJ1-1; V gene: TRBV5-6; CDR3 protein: CASSLVSGIRSVFF
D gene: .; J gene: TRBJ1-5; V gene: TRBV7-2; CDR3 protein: CASSLESYQPQHF
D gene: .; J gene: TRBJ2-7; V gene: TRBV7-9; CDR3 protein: CASSLVAGQLYEQYF
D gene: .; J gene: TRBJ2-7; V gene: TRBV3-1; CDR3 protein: CASSQAMGRSYEQYF
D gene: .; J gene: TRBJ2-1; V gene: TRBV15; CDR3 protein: CATSRGDSANEQFF
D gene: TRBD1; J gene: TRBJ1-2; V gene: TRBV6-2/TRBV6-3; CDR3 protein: CASTLLWDSWISGARHYGYTF
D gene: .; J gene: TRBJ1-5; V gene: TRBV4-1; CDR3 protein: CASSQDHGFNQPQHF
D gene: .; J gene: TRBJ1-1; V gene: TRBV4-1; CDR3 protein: CASSHAGQATFF
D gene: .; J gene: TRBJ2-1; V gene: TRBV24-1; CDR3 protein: CATSAGLEQFF
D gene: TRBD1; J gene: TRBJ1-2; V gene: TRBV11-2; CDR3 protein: CASSLAGGANYGYTF
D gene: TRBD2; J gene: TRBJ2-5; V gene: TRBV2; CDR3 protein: CASSGGSGGQETQYF
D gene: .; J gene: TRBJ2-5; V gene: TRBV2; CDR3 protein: CASSGVPETQYF
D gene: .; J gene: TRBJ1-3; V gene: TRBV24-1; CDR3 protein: CATSDFGRDTIYF
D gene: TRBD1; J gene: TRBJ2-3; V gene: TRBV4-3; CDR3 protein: CASSVQGAPTDTQYF
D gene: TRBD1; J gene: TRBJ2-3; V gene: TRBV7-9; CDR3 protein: CASNRTGWTDTQYF
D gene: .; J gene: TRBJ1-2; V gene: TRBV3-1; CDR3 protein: CASSQSDGYTF
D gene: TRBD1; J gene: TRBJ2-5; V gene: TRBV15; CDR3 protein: CATSRRDREGTQYF
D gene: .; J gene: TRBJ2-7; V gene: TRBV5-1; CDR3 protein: CASSLIGGAPYEQYF
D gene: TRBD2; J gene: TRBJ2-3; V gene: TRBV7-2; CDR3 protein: CASSSTSGGVNTQYF
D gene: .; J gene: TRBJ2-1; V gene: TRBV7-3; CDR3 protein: CASSPGGTVYNEQFF
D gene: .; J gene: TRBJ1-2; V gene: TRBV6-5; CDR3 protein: CASSYAPRGPYYGYTF
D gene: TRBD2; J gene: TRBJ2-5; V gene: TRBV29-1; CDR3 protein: CSVSTSGVQETQYF
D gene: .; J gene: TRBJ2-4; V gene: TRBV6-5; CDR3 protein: CASRMTAGRENIQYF
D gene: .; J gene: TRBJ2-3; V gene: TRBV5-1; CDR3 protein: CASTTYNRDTQYF
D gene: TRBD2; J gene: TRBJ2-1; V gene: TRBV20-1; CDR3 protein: CSARDPSGAYNEQFF
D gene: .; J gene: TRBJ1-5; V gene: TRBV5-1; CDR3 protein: CASSLGGGVGQPQHF
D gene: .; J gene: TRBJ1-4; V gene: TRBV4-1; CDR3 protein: CASSQAAPGVQKLFF
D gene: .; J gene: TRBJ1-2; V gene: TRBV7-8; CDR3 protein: CASSPRGLGYGYTF
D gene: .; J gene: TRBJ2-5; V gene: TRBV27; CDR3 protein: CASSDSKIQETQYF
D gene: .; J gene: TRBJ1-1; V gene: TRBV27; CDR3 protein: CASSPSVRGRTTEAFF
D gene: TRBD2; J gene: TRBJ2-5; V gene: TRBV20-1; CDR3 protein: CSARLPSSGGETQYF
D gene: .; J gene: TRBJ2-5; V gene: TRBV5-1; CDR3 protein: CASSLRQVGFVETQYF
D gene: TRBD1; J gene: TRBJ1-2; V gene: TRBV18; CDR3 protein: CASATGGRGGYTF
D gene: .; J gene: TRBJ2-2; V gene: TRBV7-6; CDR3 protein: CASSLLYTGELFF
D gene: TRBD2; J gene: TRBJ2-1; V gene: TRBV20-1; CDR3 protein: CSAKRGSYNEQFF
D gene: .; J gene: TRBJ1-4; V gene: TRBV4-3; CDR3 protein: CASSQEVVPRLEKLFF
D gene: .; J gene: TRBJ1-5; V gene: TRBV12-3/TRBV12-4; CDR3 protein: CASSSQGYGNQPQHF
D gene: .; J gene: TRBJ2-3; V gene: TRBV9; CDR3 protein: CASSVEGVGTDTQYF
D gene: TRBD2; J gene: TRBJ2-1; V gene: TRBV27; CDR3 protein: CASSLRLAGEQFF
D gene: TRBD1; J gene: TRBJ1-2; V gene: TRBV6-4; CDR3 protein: CASSLPQGVGYTF
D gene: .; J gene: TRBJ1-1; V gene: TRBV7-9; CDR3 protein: CASSPTGGGGAFF
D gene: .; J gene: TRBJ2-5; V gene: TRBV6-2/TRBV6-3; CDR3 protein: CASSTNRVDQYF
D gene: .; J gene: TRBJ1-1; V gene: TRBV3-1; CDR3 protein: CASSQGQPNTEAFF
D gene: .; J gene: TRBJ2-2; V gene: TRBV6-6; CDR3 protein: CASYLTGELFF
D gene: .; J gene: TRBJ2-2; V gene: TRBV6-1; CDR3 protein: CASSEAPFRRGELFF
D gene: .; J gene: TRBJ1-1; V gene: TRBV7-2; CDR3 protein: CASSRPGRRRNTEAFF
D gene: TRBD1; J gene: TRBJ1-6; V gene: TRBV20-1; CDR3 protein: CSARTGRSPLHF
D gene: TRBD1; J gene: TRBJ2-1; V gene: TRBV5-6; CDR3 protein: CASSLTGGHEQFF
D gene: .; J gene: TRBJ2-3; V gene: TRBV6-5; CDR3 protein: CASSPTPSTDTQYF
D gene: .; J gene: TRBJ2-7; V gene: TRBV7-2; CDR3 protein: CASSPRRTSSYEQYF
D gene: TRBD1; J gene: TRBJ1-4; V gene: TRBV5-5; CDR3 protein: CASSFRTGGEKLFF
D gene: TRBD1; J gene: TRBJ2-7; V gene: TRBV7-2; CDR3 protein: CASSFGRGLYEQYF
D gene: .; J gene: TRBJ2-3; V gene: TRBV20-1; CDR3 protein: CSARGTDTQYF
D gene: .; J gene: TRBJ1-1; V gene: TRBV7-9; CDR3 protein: CASSLPPAEAFF
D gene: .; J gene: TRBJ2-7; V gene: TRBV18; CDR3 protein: CASSLDQAYEQYF